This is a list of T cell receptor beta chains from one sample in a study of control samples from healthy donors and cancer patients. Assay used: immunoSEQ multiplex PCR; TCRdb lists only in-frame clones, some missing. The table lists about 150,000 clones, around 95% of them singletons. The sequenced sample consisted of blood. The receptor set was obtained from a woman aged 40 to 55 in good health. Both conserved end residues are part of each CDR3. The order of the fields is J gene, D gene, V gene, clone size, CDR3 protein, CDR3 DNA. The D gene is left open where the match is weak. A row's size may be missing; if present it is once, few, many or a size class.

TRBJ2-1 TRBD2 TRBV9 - CASSVGGTSEPFF TGTGCCAGCAGCGTAGGTGGAACTAGCGAACCGTTCTTC
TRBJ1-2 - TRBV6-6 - CASSYPIKGVPYGYTF TGTGCCAGCAGTTACCCCATCAAGGGAGTCCCCTATGGCTACACCTTC
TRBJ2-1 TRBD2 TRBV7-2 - CASNVLAGGWNEQFF TGTGCCAGCAACGTCCTAGCGGGGGGTTGGAATGAGCAGTTCTTC
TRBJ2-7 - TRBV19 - CASSEGFRTYEQYF TGTGCTTCAAGTGAGGGATTTCGGACCTACGAGCAGTACTTC
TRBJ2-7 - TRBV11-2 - CASSLRVREAYEQYF TGTGCCAGCAGCTTAAGGGTAAGGGAGGCCTACGAGCAGTACTTC
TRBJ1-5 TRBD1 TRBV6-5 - CASSAGTGYQPQHF TGTGCCAGCAGCGCCGGGACAGGGTATCAGCCCCAGCATTTT
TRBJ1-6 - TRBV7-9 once CASNRPAGDGSNSPLHF TGTGCCAGCAACCGACCCGCAGGGGACGGTTCGAATTCACCCCTCCACTTT
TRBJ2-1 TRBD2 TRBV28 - CASSDGGGARYNEQFF TGTGCCAGCAGTGACGGCGGGGGGGCCCGGTACAATGAGCAGTTCTTC
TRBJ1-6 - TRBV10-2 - CASSEGDRFFSPLHF TGCGCCAGCAGTGAAGGGGACCGCTTCTTTTCACCCCTCCACTTT
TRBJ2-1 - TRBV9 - CASSVEALASNNEQFF TGTGCCAGCAGCGTAGAGGCCCTAGCGTCCAACAATGAGCAGTTCTTC
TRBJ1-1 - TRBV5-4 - CASSLVGPVSAEAFF TGTGCCAGCAGCTTGGTGGGGCCAGTGTCCGCTGAAGCTTTCTTT
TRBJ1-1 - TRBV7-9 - CASSFLRDTEAFF TGTGCCAGCAGCTTTCTCAGAGACACTGAAGCTTTCTTT
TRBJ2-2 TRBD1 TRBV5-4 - CASSQGQGARTGELFF TGTGCCAGCAGCCAGGGACAGGGGGCGAGGACCGGGGAGCTGTTTTTT
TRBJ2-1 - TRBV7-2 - CASSTRDQNYNEQFF TGTGCCAGCAGCACCCGGGACCAAAACTACAATGAGCAGTTCTTC
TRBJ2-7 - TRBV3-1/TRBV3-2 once CASSQTGGNYEQYF TGTGCCAGCAGCCAAACAGGCGGGAACTACGAGCAGTACTTC
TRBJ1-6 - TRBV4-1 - CASSPIEVLGSPLHF TGCGCCAGCAGCCCAATAGAGGTGCTAGGGTCACCCCTCCACTTT
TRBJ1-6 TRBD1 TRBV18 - CASSEGTGVTNSPLHF TGTGCCAGCTCAGAAGGGACAGGGGTAACCAATTCACCCCTCCACTTT
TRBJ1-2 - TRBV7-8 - CASSPTGLGNNYGYTF TGTGCCAGCAGCCCCACAGGGCTCGGAAATAACTATGGCTACACCTTC
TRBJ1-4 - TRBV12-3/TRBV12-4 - CASSFDNEKLFF TGTGCCAGCAGTTTTGATAATGAAAAACTGTTTTTT
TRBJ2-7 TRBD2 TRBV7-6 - CASSLQLAGADQYF TGTGCCAGCAGCCTTCAGCTAGCGGGGGCCGACCAGTACTTC
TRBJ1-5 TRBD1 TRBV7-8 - CASSKGQGAWVNQPQHF TGTGCCAGCAGCAAGGGACAGGGGGCATGGGTCAATCAGCCCCAGCATTTT
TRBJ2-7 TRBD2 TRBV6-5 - CASGTTGTEQYF TGTGCCAGCGGGACTACTGGTACCGAGCAGTACTTC
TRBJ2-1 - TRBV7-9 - CASTSPGSYNEQFF TGTGCCAGCACCTCCCCTGGATCCTACAATGAGCAGTTCTTC
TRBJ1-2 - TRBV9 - CASSAGRRVIYGYTF TGTGCCAGCAGCGCCGGTAGGCGCGTTATCTATGGCTACACCTTC
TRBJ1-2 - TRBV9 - CASSLGDRGSYGYTF TGTGCCAGCAGCCTAGGGGATAGAGGCTCCTATGGCTACACCTTC
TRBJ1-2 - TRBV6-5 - CASRPIRDSKYGYTF TGTGCCAGCAGGCCCATCAGGGACTCTAAGTATGGCTACACCTTC
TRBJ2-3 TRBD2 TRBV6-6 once CASSSLAGADTQYF TGTGCCAGCAGTTCGCTAGCGGGAGCAGATACGCAGTATTTT
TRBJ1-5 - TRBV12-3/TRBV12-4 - CASSFMGQPQHF TGTGCCAGCAGTTTTATGGGCCAGCCCCAGCATTTT
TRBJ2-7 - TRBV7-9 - CASSLVRPNGEQYF TGTGCCAGCAGCTTAGTTAGGCCCAACGGCGAGCAGTACTTC
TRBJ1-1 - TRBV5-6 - CASSYRAVTEAFF TGTGCCAGCAGCTACAGGGCCGTCACTGAAGCTTTCTTT
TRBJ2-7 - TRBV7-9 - CASSLLLSIDRTYEQYF TGTGCCAGCAGCTTACTTCTAAGTATTGACAGAACCTACGAGCAGTACTTC
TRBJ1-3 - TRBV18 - CASSPPGSSGNTIYF TGTGCCAGCTCACCACCAGGATCCTCTGGAAACACCATATATTTT
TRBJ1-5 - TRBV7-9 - CASSPNVGGNQPQHF TGTGCCAGCAGCCCAAACGTAGGGGGCAATCAGCCCCAGCATTTT
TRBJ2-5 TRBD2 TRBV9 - CASSLSPGLRETQYF TGTGCCAGCAGCCTGAGTCCGGGACTAAGAGAGACCCAGTACTTC
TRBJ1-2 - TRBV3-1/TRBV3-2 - CASSQGRKNYGYTF TGTGCCAGCAGCCAAGGCAGGAAAAACTATGGCTACACCTTC
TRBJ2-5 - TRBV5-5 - CASSLVVVRSGESQYF TGTGCCAGCAGCTTGGTGGTCGTACGGTCGGGTGAAAGCCAGTACTTC
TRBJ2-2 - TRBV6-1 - CASSESVPSNTGELFF TGTGCCAGCAGTGAATCGGTACCATCGAACACCGGGGAGCTGTTTTTT
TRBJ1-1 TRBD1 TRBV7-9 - CASSLGQGANTEAFF TGTGCCAGCAGCTTAGGACAGGGGGCGAACACTGAAGCTTTCTTT
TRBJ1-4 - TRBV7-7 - CASSRGADSFEKLFF TGTGCTAGCAGCCGTGGGGCGGACAGCTTCGAAAAACTGTTTTTT
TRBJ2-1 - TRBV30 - CAWGDKNEQFF TGTGCCTGGGGGGACAAGAATGAGCAGTTCTTC
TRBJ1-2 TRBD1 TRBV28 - CASNQGGGYGYTF TGTGCCAGCAACCAGGGGGGAGGCTATGGCTACACCTTC
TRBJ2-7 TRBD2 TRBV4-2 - CASSQERGKRGARSYEQYF TGTGCCAGCAGCCAAGAGCGGGGAAAGCGGGGGGCCCGTTCCTACGAGCAGTACTTC
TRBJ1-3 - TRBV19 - CASISSSGNTIYF TGTGCCAGTATCAGCTCCTCTGGAAACACCATATATTTT
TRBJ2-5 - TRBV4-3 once CASSQVVGQETQYF TGCGCCAGCAGCCAAGTGGTCGGCCAAGAGACCCAGTACTTC
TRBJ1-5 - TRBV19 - CASSTSSSQPQHF TGTGCCAGTAGTACTTCAAGTTCTCAGCCCCAGCATTTT
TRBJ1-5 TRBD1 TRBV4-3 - CASSQARTGYDQPQHF TGCGCCAGCAGCCAAGCCAGGACAGGGTACGATCAGCCCCAGCATTTT
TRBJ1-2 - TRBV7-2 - CASSSRGIVGNYGYTF TGTGCCAGCAGCTCCCGGGGTATCGTTGGGAACTATGGCTACACCTTC
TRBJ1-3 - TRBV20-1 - CSASLAVSGNTIYF TGCAGTGCTAGTCTGGCAGTCTCTGGAAACACCATATATTTT
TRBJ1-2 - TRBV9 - CASSADYREGYGYTF TGTGCCAGCAGCGCGGACTACAGGGAAGGTTATGGCTACACCTTC
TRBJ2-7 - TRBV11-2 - CASSSGPPIYEQYF TGTGCCAGCAGCTCGGGTCCTCCTATCTACGAGCAGTACTTC
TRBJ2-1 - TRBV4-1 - CASSQGSNSGQFF TGCGCCAGCAGCCAAGGCTCCAACTCGGGTCAGTTCTTC
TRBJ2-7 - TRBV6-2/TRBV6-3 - CASSRDRNYEQYF TGTGCCAGCAGCCGCGACAGAAACTACGAGCAGTACTTC
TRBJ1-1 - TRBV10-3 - CAISGTTNTEAFF TGTGCCATCAGTGGGACCACCAACACTGAAGCTTTCTTT
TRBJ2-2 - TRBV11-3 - CASSRGRANTGELFF TGTGCCAGCAGCCGGGGACGGGCGAACACCGGGGAGCTGTTTTTT